The 21 T cell receptor beta chains presented below share a single source sample, sequenced in a study of blood T cell repertoires in COVID-19. Assay used: immunoSEQ multiplex PCR; TCRdb lists only in-frame clones, some missing. The table lists about 130,000 clones, about 72% of them singletons. Source material: peripheral blood. All receptors derive from a woman in her 70s with acute or convalescent COVID-19.

This clone turned up a few times. V gene TRBV4-1 combines with J gene TRBJ2-2; no firm D call. The CDR3 runs to 13 residues. Per the germline V gene, CDR1 is MGHRA and CDR2 is YSYEKL. V was cut by 0 bases and J by 6 bases, with 5 bases left in between. Here the CDR3 reads CASSQEISGELFF. CDR3 coding DNA: TGCGCCAGCAGCCAAGAAATCTCCGGGGAGCTGTTTTTT.

This clone was counted ten times or more. The genes are TRBV2 and TRBJ2-3; 11 nucleotides match TRBD2. Germline loops: CDR1 SNHLY, CDR2 FYNNEI. J gave up 4 bases and V 7 bases, and 4 bases lay outside the gene matches. This CDR3 has 14 residues. The CDR3 loop reads CASISGGGSDTQYF. CDR3 nucleotide sequence: TGTGCCAGCATTAGCGGGGGGGGGTCAGATACGCAGTATTTT.

This chain connects TRBV6-5 to TRBJ2-1, with a possible D match to TRBD2 (6 bases). With 6 bases removed from V and 8 bases from J, the gap between germline ends came to 11 bases. The CDR3 contains 12 residues. Per germline, CDR1 MNHEY and CDR2 SVGAGI. The CDR3 sequence: CASSRGEDEQFF. CDR3 in DNA: TGTGCCAGCAGCCGAGGGGAGGATGAGCAGTTCTTC.

In the case of this clone: An end of the junction does not agree with germline; a read error may underlie this. The chain's CDR3 is CASRLDRGRAFF. CDR3 bases: TGTGCCAGCAGGTTGGACAGGGGGAGAGCTTTCTTT. The gene calls are TRBV5-6 and TRBJ1-1; 10 nucleotides line up with TRBD1. The CDR3 is made up of 12 amino acids. The germline V gene encodes CDR1 SGHDT and CDR2 YYEEEE.

This clone appeared once. This chain uses TRBV10-2 with TRBJ2-4, with 8 bases identical to TRBD1. The CDR3 length is 17 residues. J gave up 1 base and V 3 bases, and 8 bases lay outside the gene matches. Looked up from germline, CDR1 is WSHSY and CDR2 is SAAADI. As DNA, the CDR3 is TGCGCCAGCAGTGAAACAGGGGGGACGTCTGCCAAAAACATTCAGTACTTC. This gives the protein CASSETGGTSAKNIQYF.

The chain combines TRBV5-6 with TRBJ1-1, with 10 positions matching TRBD1. V dropped 4 bases and J dropped 7; count of bases not matched to a gene: 13. This CDR3 comprises 16 residues. CDR1 is SGHDT and CDR2 is YYEEEE in the germline V gene. For the CDR3, the DNA is TGTGCCAGCAGCGAGACAGGGGGCAGCCAGTTAGGTGAAGCTTTCTTT. This sequence encodes CASSETGGSQLGEAFF.

This clone was counted only a few times. The V and J genes are TRBV19 and TRBJ1-2; 7 positions match TRBD1. V gave up 8 bases and J gave up 8 bases; unmatched junction bases: 5. CDR3 length equals 11 residues. The germline CDR1 and CDR2 sequences are LNHDA and SQIVND (reference sequence). CDR3 residues: CASRQGAGYTF. The DNA for the CDR3 is TGTGCCAGTCGACAGGGAGCGGGCTACACCTTC.

In this sample, this clone turned up once. The chain uses TRBV5-4 and TRBJ2-2; 7 bases fit TRBD2. V dropped 1 base and J dropped 1; count of bases not matched to a gene: 1. Germline V gene data show CDR1 as SGHNT and CDR2 as YYREEE (reference sequence). The CDR3 length is 15 residues. The CDR3 is CASSLPSGNTGELFF. The CDR3 DNA sequence: TGTGCCAGCAGCTTGCCTAGCGGGAACACCGGGGAGCTGTTTTTT.

This clone has at least ten counts. The V and J genes are TRBV5-1 and TRBJ2-7, with 7 positions matching TRBD2. The V segment lost 5 bases and the J segment 1 base; nucleotides outside the gene matches: 9. The CDR3 is 15 amino acids. Germline values: CDR1 SGHRS, CDR2 YFSETQ. CDR3 residues: CASRIYPSGSYEQYF. In DNA, the CDR3 is TGCGCCAGCAGGATTTACCCTAGCGGATCCTACGAGCAGTACTTC. Filled out from reference TRBV5-1 and TRBJ2-7, the complete variable domain reads KAGVTQTPRYLIKTRGQQVTLSCSPISGHRSVSWYQQTPGQGLQFLFEYFSETQRNKGNFPGRFSGRQFSNSRSEMNVSTLELGDSALYLCASRIYPSGSYEQYFGPGTRLTVT.

This clone occurred a few times. The rearrangement joins TRBV19 to TRBJ1-1; a possible D gene is TRBD1 (5 bases). Trimming removed 7 bases at V and 2 bases at J, with 11 bases between. The CDR3 is 13 amino acids. In germline, CDR1 is LNHDA, CDR2 SQIVND (reference sequence). CDR3 amino acids: CASTRTQNTEAFF. The CDR3 nucleotides read TGTGCCAGTACTAGGACACAAAACACTGAAGCTTTCTTT.

The chain couples TRBV29-1 to TRBJ1-2, with TRBD1 identical over 10 bases. CDR1 SQVTM and CDR2 ANQGSEA come from the germline V gene. The V segment lost 3 bases and the J segment 6 bases; nucleotides outside the gene matches: 4. The CDR3 contains 13 residues. The CDR3 reads CSVEGQGSDGYTF. DNA of the CDR3: TGCAGCGTTGAGGGACAGGGGTCGGATGGCTACACCTTC.

The genes are TRBV6-2 or TRBV6-3 and TRBJ2-2; possible D gene TRBD1, 5 bases. The CDR3 extends over 15 amino acids. V was pared by 5 bases and J by 0 bases, with 10 bases between. Germline CDR1 MNHEY, CDR2 SVGEGT. The CDR3 sequence: CASSVRQTNTGELFF. CDR3 DNA: TGTGCCAGCAGTGTACGACAGACGAACACCGGGGAGCTGTTTTTT.

V gene TRBV14 combines with J gene TRBJ1-2; perhaps TRBD1 as D (6 bases). CDR1 SGHDN and CDR2 FVKESK come from the germline V gene. The germline V and J ends were trimmed by 1 base and 4 bases, with 16 bases remaining between them. The CDR3 has 16 amino acids. CDR3 nucleotide sequence: TGTGCCAGCAGCCAAGTAGGAGGTGCAGGGGCCTATGGCTACACCTTC. Encoded protein: CASSQVGGAGAYGYTF. Looking up the rest from reference TRBV14 and TRBJ1-2 gives the full variable domain: EAGVTQFPSHSVIEKGQTVTLRCDPISGHDNLYWYRRVMGKEIKFLLHFVKESKQDESGMPNNRFLAERTGGTYSTLKVQPAELEDSGVYFCASSQVGGAGAYGYTFGSGTRLTVV.

The V and J genes are TRBV28 and TRBJ1-1, with 9 bases fitting TRBD1. J gave up 4 bases and V 3 bases, and 6 bases lay outside the gene matches. Germline-derived CDR1 and CDR2 are MDHEN and SYDVKM. This CDR3 is built from 15 residues. CDR3 region: CASSFPSTGGTEAFF. CDR3 coding DNA: TGTGCCAGCAGTTTCCCCTCGACAGGGGGCACTGAAGCTTTCTTT.

This clone was seen just once. This sequence joins TRBV30 and TRBJ1-5, with D possibly being TRBD1 (5 bases). The CDR3 has 12 residues. V was trimmed by 1 base and J by 7 bases, leaving 8 bases between them. Germline CDR1 and CDR2: GTSNPN and SVGIG (reference sequence). CDR3 in DNA: TGTGCCTGGAGTGGGGGCAGGCAGCCCCAGCATTTT. It yields the protein CAWSGGRQPQHF.

The chain has TRBV11-2 and TRBJ2-3; TRBD2 matches at 8 bases. Germline loops: CDR1 SGHAT, CDR2 FQNNGV. The CDR3 length is 17 residues. J was trimmed by 1 base and V by 1 base; bases with no gene match: 7. DNA for the CDR3: TGTGCCAGCAGCTTAGTAGGGCTAGCGGGTGGCACAGATACGCAGTATTTT. Amino acid sequence: CASSLVGLAGGTDTQYF. Full variable domain (remainder filled in from reference TRBV11-2 and TRBJ2-3): EAGVAQSPRYKIIEKRQSVAFWCNPISGHATLYWYQQILGQGPKLLIQFQNNGVVDDSQLPKDRFSAERLKGVDSTLKIQPAKLEDSAVYLCASSLVGLAGGTDTQYFGPGTRLTVL.

This clone was counted between two and nine times. The rearrangement joins TRBV5-1 to TRBJ1-3; D gene ambiguous. This CDR3 spans 15 amino acids. The germline V and J ends were trimmed by 2 bases and 0 bases, with 9 bases remaining between them. Germline V gene lookup returns CDR1 SGHRS and CDR2 YFSETQ. CDR3 in DNA: TGCGCCAGCAGCTTATCCGTCGGCTCTGGAAACACCATATATTTT. As protein: CASSLSVGSGNTIYF.

About this clone itself: One end of the junction fails to match germline, which may point to a read error. DNA of the CDR3: TGTGCTAGCAGCTTTGGGGGACTAGCGGGAGAGGGCTCCCTCGATGAGCAGTTCTTC. Translating it yields CASSFGGLAGEGSLDEQFF. The chain couples TRBV7-7 to TRBJ2-1; TRBD2 matches 14 bases. Germline values: CDR1 SSHAT, CDR2 FNYEAQ (reference sequence). The CDR3 consists of 19 residues.

Only one count was recorded for this clone. An end of the junction differs from the germline gene, which may be a read error. V gene TRBV14 combines with J gene TRBJ2-2, with 13 bases that match TRBD2. There are 17 residues in the CDR3. Germline CDR1 and CDR2: SGHDN and FVKESK. The CDR3 loop reads CASSQGLAGSNTGELFF. The CDR3 coding sequence is TGTGCCAGCAGCCAGGGACTAGCGGGGTCGAATACCGGGGAGCTGTTTTTT.

The V and J genes are TRBV23-1 and TRBJ2-1, with 10 bases identical to TRBD1. TRBV23-1 is an open reading frame whose function is uncertain. The CDR3 runs 18 residues. J was trimmed by 4 bases and V by 4 bases; bases with no gene match: 13. The CDR3 loop is CASSPPSPPGQGYNEQFF. The CDR3 DNA is TGCGCCAGCAGTCCTCCCTCCCCACCGGGACAGGGGTACAATGAGCAGTTCTTC.

In its sample, this clone was seen a few times. The J gene is TRBJ1-2, the V gene TRBV3-1 (or the pseudogene TRBV3-2); 10 bases fit TRBD1. The CDR3 is 14 amino acids. After removal of 6 bases from V and 4 bases from J, the junction contained 5 bases not matched to a gene. Germline V lookup: CDR1 LGHDT, CDR2 YNNKEL (reference sequence). DNA of the CDR3: TGTGCCAGCAGTCCCGGGACAGGGGCCTATGGCTACACCTTC. Translated, it gives CASSPGTGAYGYTF.